The rows below give T cell receptor beta chains drawn from one sample of a study of shared clonotypes between healthy human individuals. The protocol was immunoSEQ multiplex PCR, while the TCRdb copy is restricted to in-frame clones and leaves out a portion. The repertoire holds a few hundred thousand clones, with approximately 79% as singletons. What was sequenced was memory CD4+ T cells sorted from blood. These receptors were collected from a young man in good health. CDR3s include the opening cysteine and the closing phenylalanine or tryptophan. Each record gives: clone size, V gene, D gene, J gene, CDR3 protein, CDR3 DNA. A D gene is named only where the DNA matches it firmly. Part of the rows lack a size; the others show once, few, many or a class for expanded clones.

abundance: once
v_gene: TRBV7-7
d_gene: .
j_gene: TRBJ2-5
CDR3aa: CASSPLGGGETQYF
CDR3nt: TGTGCTAGCAGCCCATTAGGAGGGGGAGAGACCCAGTACTTC

abundance: .
v_gene: TRBV7-8
d_gene: TRBD2
j_gene: TRBJ2-7
CDR3aa: CASSTRTSKTSYEQYF
CDR3nt: TGTGCCAGCAGCACCCGGACTAGTAAGACCTCCTACGAGCAGTACTTC

abundance: .
v_gene: TRBV7-9
d_gene: .
j_gene: TRBJ2-3
CDR3aa: CASSKLSTDTQYF
CDR3nt: TGTGCCAGCAGTAAACTAAGCACAGATACGCAGTATTTT

abundance: .
v_gene: TRBV9
d_gene: .
j_gene: TRBJ1-1
CDR3aa: CASSGQGNTEAFF
CDR3nt: TGTGCCAGCAGCGGGCAGGGGAACACTGAAGCTTTCTTT

abundance: .
v_gene: TRBV18
d_gene: .
j_gene: TRBJ2-1
CDR3aa: CASSPDSHNEQFF
CDR3nt: TGTGCCAGCTCACCGGACAGCCACAATGAGCAGTTCTTC

abundance: .
v_gene: TRBV7-9
d_gene: TRBD2
j_gene: TRBJ2-1
CDR3aa: CASRSSGFTYNEQFF
CDR3nt: TGTGCCAGCAGGTCTAGCGGGTTTACCTACAATGAGCAGTTCTTC

abundance: few
v_gene: TRBV19
d_gene: TRBD2
j_gene: TRBJ2-2
CDR3aa: CASSIDGVTGRANTGELFF
CDR3nt: TGTGCCAGTAGTATAGATGGAGTGACCGGGAGGGCCAACACCGGGGAGCTGTTTTTT

abundance: .
v_gene: TRBV10-2
d_gene: .
j_gene: TRBJ2-5
CDR3aa: CASSESLIQAQYF
CDR3nt: TGCGCCAGCAGTGAATCATTAATCCAGGCCCAGTACTTC

abundance: .
v_gene: TRBV10-3
d_gene: .
j_gene: TRBJ2-2
CDR3aa: CAISGVTGELFF
CDR3nt: TGTGCCATCAGTGGAGTAACCGGGGAGCTGTTTTTT

abundance: .
v_gene: TRBV7-2
d_gene: TRBD2
j_gene: TRBJ2-5
CDR3aa: CASSKGLAGAETQYF
CDR3nt: TGTGCCAGCAGCAAGGGACTAGCGGGAGCGGAGACCCAGTACTTC

abundance: .
v_gene: TRBV19
d_gene: .
j_gene: TRBJ1-5
CDR3aa: CASSISGAGGNQPQHF
CDR3nt: TGTGCCAGTAGTATCTCAGGGGCTGGTGGCAATCAGCCCCAGCATTTT

abundance: .
v_gene: TRBV25-1
d_gene: .
j_gene: TRBJ2-2
CDR3aa: CASSVTGELFF
CDR3nt: TGTGCCAGCTCCGTCACCGGGGAGCTGTTTTTT